This T cell receptor (beta chain) appears in the sequencing data of a study of T cell repertoires in cytomegalovirus infection. Across the study: CMV infection together with matching HLA type was indicated by public TCR beta signatures. General study points: Clonotypes of TCR beta that were HLA-C-restricted and CMV-specific dominated the ex vivo response.

TCRdb called the reads again in MiXCR, with one record for every CDR3 protein. This sample has around 170,000 distinct CDR3 sequences; 17% occur once, and the top ten carry around 20%. With respect to this clonotype: The antigen is unknown.

Sequences were obtained from CD8+ T cells from PBMCs. The sequence was obtained from a human donor in good health (CMV status not recorded). Some clones in this sample may be carry-over from other donors' samples.

CDR3 sequence (DNA): TGCAGCGCAGATATAGGACGGGGGAGCACTGAAGCTTTCTTT. Translation: CSADIGRGSTEAFF. The gene calls are TRBV29-1 and TRBJ1-1; weak D call: TRBD1 (5 bases). The CDR3 totals 14 residues. Germline CDR1 reads SQVTM; CDR2 reads ANQGSEA. V gave up 7 bases and J gave up 4 bases, with 19 bases separating them.